The T cell receptor (beta chain) described here comes from a study of T cells in Graves' hyperthyroidism and ophthalmopathy. Exclusions: uncontrolled infection, other autoimmune disease, pregnancy, lactation. Using RNA transcripts as the source, TCR beta CDR3 regions were amplified. TCR CDR3 regions were first amplified by RT-PCR with HTBI primers. MiXCR was run by TCRdb on the multiplex PCR reads, yielding one entry per CDR3 protein. The data hold roughly 500,000 distinct CDR3 sequences, with approximately 49% observed a single time. Germline CDR1 and CDR2: SNHLY and FYNNEI. V was pared by 1 base and J by 5 bases, with 9 bases between. The CDR3 sequence is 14 residues long. On this clonotype itself: Its antigen is unidentified.

Study-wide results and limits: Ophthalmopathy was distinguished from stable hyperthyroidism by 13 V-J signatures. Blood also contained most expanded thyroid clonotypes above 0.001.

Sequenced material: peripheral blood or thyroid tissue (not recorded which). This receptor was taken from an adult woman with Graves' disease, either hyperthyroidism or ophthalmopathy (not recorded which). The chain recombines TRBV2 with TRBJ1-5, with D unclear. The CDR3 sequence: CASSEGEGYQPQHF. The CDR3 DNA reads TGTGCCAGCAGTGAAGGCGAGGGTTATCAGCCCCAGCATTTT.